A selection of T cell receptor beta chains follows, all from one sample in a study of CD4+ T cells in melanoma. The repertoire was sequenced with immunoSEQ multiplex PCR; TCRdb's copy has only in-frame clones and lacks some. The table includes about 140,000 clones, around 90% detected once. These receptors came from a human donor with melanoma. Both conserved end residues are part of each CDR3. The order of the fields is D gene, V gene, clone size, J gene, CDR3 DNA, CDR3 protein. D genes are given only for firm matches. The size field is filled for only some rows; it gives once, few, many or a size class.

>-|TRBV6-6|-|TRBJ1-1
TGTGCCAGCAGTTACTCCGCGGCTGAAGCTTTCTTT
CASSYSAAEAFF
>-|TRBV7-8|few|TRBJ2-3
TGTGCCAGCAGCCCGCGTTGGGCTGATAGAGATACGCAGTATTTT
CASSPRWADRDTQYF
>-|TRBV7-6|-|TRBJ2-1
TGTGCCAGCAAGGGCGCGATGGGGCCCAATGAGCAGTTCTTC
CASKGAMGPNEQFF
>-|TRBV4-1|-|TRBJ1-5
TGCGCCAGCAGCCCCTGGGGGGTTGGGATAAATCAGCCCCAGCATTTT
CASSPWGVGINQPQHF
>-|TRBV7-3|-|TRBJ1-2
TGTGCCAGCAGCTCCGACAGGCTCTATGGCTACACCTTC
CASSSDRLYGYTF
>-|TRBV5-4|few|TRBJ1-1
TGTGCCAGCAGCTCCCGCCGGGGCGGGGTGAACACTGAAGCTTTCTTT
CASSSRRGGVNTEAFF
>-|TRBV6-1|-|TRBJ2-2
TGTGCCAGCAGTATCGGTTCAGCGCTGTCCGGGGAGCTGTTTTTT
CASSIGSALSGELFF
>-|TRBV7-3|once|TRBJ1-1
TGTGCCAGCAGCTTATCTTTAAGTGGAAACACTGAAGCTTTCTTT
CASSLSLSGNTEAFF
>-|TRBV7-9|-|TRBJ1-5
TGTGCCAGCAGCTTAGCGGGCAGCAATCAGCCCCAGCATTTT
CASSLAGSNQPQHF
>-|TRBV6-5|-|TRBJ1-5
TGTGCCAGCAGTTACTCTTGGGGGAACAATCAGCCCCAGCATTTT
CASSYSWGNNQPQHF
>-|TRBV5-1|-|TRBJ1-2
TGCGCCAGCAGCTTGGGGGCAGAAACCCGCTACACCTTC
CASSLGAETRYTF
>-|TRBV4-1|-|TRBJ1-2
TGCGCCAGCAGCCCCACCGACAGCTATAACTATGGCTACACCTTC
CASSPTDSYNYGYTF
>-|TRBV19|-|TRBJ1-5
TGTGCCAGTAGTATCAGGTTAGGACTTGGCAATCAGCCCCAGCATTTT
CASSIRLGLGNQPQHF
>-|TRBV19|-|TRBJ1-4
TGTGCCAGCACCCCGACGGCCGGTACAGGTGATGAAAAACTGTTTTTT
CASTPTAGTGDEKLFF
>TRBD1|TRBV9|-|TRBJ1-2
TGTGCCAGCAGCGTCGGACAGGGGAACTATGGCTACACCTTC
CASSVGQGNYGYTF
>-|TRBV5-1|-|TRBJ1-1
TGCGCCACTTCCGCCGGCAGCCTGAACACTGAAGCTTTCTTT
CATSAGSLNTEAFF
>-|TRBV19|-|TRBJ1-2
TGTGCCAGTAGTATGGGGTTGACCGACCCCTATGGCTACACCTTC
CASSMGLTDPYGYTF
>TRBD1|TRBV5-1|-|TRBJ1-1
TGCGCCAGCAGCCGGGACAGGGGAGACAAGACTGAAGCTTTCTTT
CASSRDRGDKTEAFF
>-|TRBV7-9|-|TRBJ1-2
TGTGCCAGCAGCGCCGGTCTAGTAGGGCACTATGGCTACACCTTC
CASSAGLVGHYGYTF
>-|TRBV15|-|TRBJ1-1
TGTGCCACCAGCAGAGATCGCCACAGGGAAGCTTTCTTT
CATSRDRHREAFF
>TRBD1|TRBV30|-|TRBJ1-6
TGTGCCTGGAGTGTCCAGGGGGCAGTGTATTCACCCCTCCACTTT
CAWSVQGAVYSPLHF
>-|TRBV19|-|TRBJ1-2
TGTGCCAGTATGGCCCCAATGAACTATGGCTACACCTTC
CASMAPMNYGYTF
>-|TRBV5-1|-|TRBJ1-4
TGCGCCAGCAGCTTGGCCGGGGGAGGGAATGAAAAACTGTTTTTT
CASSLAGGGNEKLFF
>-|TRBV5-4|-|TRBJ1-1
TGTGCCAGCAGCGCTCCAACCGGGGGGGCGGACACTGAAGCTTTCTTT
CASSAPTGGADTEAFF
>TRBD1|TRBV7-6|-|TRBJ1-1
TGTGCCAGCAGCCCCCAGGGGGCTAGGGGGTACACTGAAGCTTTCTTT
CASSPQGARGYTEAFF
>TRBD1|TRBV6-1|-|TRBJ1-4
TGTGCCAGCAGTGAACGATATACGGGACAGGGAAGGATTGAGGGGGAAAAACTGTTTTTT
CASSERYTGQGRIEGEKLFF
>-|TRBV5-4|-|TRBJ2-2
TGTGCCAGCAGCTTGGCGACAGTGGGGGACACCGGGGAGCTGTTTTTT
CASSLATVGDTGELFF
>-|TRBV7-9|-|TRBJ2-1
TGTGCCAGTTCCAGGGAATTGAGCTACAATGAGCAGTTCTTC
CASSRELSYNEQFF